This TCR beta chain is from a study of beta chain features in type 1 diabetes. This clone was counted between two and nine times. Antigen: not known. This CDR3 is built from 13 residues. Trimming at V came to 7 bases and at J to 2 bases, leaving 4 bases not matched to a gene. Germline assignment: CDR1 SEHNR and CDR2 FQNEAQ (reference sequence). Sequencing targeted expressed TCRB transcripts, as all isolated RNA had been reverse transcribed. Clones were read by immunoSEQ multiplex PCR, and TCRdb kept only the in-frame ones, dropping some. Of around 310,000 clones listed, about 10% are singletons. Study-wide findings and caveats: VDJ junctions sequenced from type 1 diabetes patients showed fewer insertions and more deletions.

The clonotype comes from a woman aged 30 to 39 in good health. The sequencing sample was made of naive CD4+ T cells from blood. The chain uses TRBV7-9 and TRBJ1-2; the match to TRBD1 covers 7 bases. This CDR3 is CASMRTGNYGYTF. In DNA, the CDR3 is TGTGCCAGCATGAGGACAGGAAACTATGGCTACACCTTC. The whole variable domain, filled in from reference TRBV7-9 and TRBJ1-2, reads DTGVSQNPRHKITKRGQNVTFRCDPISEHNRLYWYRQTLGQGPEFLTYFQNEAQLEKSRLLSDRFSAERPKGSFSTLEIQRTEQGDSAMYLCASMRTGNYGYTFGSGTRLTVV.